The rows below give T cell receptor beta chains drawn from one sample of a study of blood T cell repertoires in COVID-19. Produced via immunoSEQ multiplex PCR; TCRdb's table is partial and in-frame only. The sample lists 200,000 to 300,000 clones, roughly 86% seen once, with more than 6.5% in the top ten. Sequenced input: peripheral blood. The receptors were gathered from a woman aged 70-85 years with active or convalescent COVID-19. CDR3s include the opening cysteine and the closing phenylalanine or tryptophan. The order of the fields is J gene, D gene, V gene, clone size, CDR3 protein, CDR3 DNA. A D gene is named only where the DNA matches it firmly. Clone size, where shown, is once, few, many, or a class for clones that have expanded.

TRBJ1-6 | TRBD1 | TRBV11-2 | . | CASSRTGTGGTPLHF | TGTGCCAGCAGCCGGACCGGGACAGGCGGAACACCCCTCCACTTT
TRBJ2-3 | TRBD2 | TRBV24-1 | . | CATSPERGSSTDTQYF | TGTGCCACCAGTCCGGAGCGGGGTTCGTCGACAGATACGCAGTATTTT
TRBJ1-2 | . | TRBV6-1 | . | CASSEFNSRLNYGYTF | TGTGCCAGCAGTGAATTCAACAGCCGGCTTAACTATGGCTACACCTTC
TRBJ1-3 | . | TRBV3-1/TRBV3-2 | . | CASSQPNPGGWNTIYF | TGTGCCAGCAGCCAACCTAACCCCGGCGGGTGGAACACCATATATTTT
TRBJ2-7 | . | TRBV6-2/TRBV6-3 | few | CASSYVDEQYF | TGTGCCAGCAGTTACGTAGACGAGCAGTACTTC
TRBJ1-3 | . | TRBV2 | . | CASRTGIFSGNTIYF | TGTGCCAGCCGAACGGGGATTTTCTCTGGAAACACCATATATTTT
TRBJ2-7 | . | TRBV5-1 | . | CASSLGDSTYEQYF | TGCGCCAGCAGCTTGGGGGACTCGACCTACGAGCAGTACTTC
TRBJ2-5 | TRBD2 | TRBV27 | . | CASSFQRGKETQYF | TGTGCCAGCAGTTTTCAGCGGGGGAAAGAGACCCAGTACTTC
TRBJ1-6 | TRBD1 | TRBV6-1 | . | CASSEALYRGSYNSPLHF | TGTGCCAGCAGTGAAGCCCTCTACAGGGGCTCCTATAATTCACCCCTCCACTTT
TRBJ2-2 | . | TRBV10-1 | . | CASSPGHPTGELFF | TGCGCCAGCAGTCCGGGACACCCCACCGGGGAGCTGTTTTTT
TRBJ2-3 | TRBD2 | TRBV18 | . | CASSPTSGGTDTQYF | TGTGCCAGCTCACCTACTAGCGGGGGAACAGATACGCAGTATTTT
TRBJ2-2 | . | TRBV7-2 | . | CASSPPWGSANTGELFF | TGTGCCAGCAGCCCCCCCTGGGGCTCCGCGAACACCGGGGAGCTGTTTTTT
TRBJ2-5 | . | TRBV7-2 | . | CASSLVVLVRGTQETQYF | TGTGCCAGCAGCTTAGTTGTGTTAGTCAGGGGAACTCAAGAGACCCAGTACTTC
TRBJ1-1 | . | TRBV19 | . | CASSTHGQSEAFF | TGTGCCAGTAGTACCCACGGACAGTCTGAAGCTTTCTTT
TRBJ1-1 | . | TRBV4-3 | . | CASSQRSLNTEAFF | TGCGCCAGCAGCCAGAGATCGCTGAACACTGAAGCTTTCTTT
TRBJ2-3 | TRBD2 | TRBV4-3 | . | CASSQVLGAGGRRDTQYF | TGCGCCAGCAGCCAAGTCTTAGGAGCGGGGGGCCGGAGGGATACGCAGTATTTT
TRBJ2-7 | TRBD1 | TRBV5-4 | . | CASSLGRAGTGDEQYF | TGTGCCAGCAGCTTGGGAAGAGCCGGGACAGGGGACGAGCAGTACTTC
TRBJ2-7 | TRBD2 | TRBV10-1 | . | CASSDSGGTLYEQYF | TGCGCCAGCAGTGACTCCGGGGGGACCCTATACGAGCAGTACTTC
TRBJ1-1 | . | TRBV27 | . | CASIPDRLNTEAFF | TGTGCCAGCATTCCCGACAGACTGAACACTGAAGCTTTCTTT
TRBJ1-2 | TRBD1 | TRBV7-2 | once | CASSLFGRTGGDGYTF | TGTGCCAGCAGCTTATTCGGGAGGACAGGGGGCGATGGCTACACCTTC
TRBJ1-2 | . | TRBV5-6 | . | CASSFDSIFLYGYTF | TGTGCCAGCAGCTTCGACAGCATCTTCCTCTATGGCTACACCTTC
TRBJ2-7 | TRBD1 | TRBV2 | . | CASSYSDRGLYEQYF | TGTGCCAGCAGTTACAGCGACAGGGGGCTCTACGAGCAGTACTTC